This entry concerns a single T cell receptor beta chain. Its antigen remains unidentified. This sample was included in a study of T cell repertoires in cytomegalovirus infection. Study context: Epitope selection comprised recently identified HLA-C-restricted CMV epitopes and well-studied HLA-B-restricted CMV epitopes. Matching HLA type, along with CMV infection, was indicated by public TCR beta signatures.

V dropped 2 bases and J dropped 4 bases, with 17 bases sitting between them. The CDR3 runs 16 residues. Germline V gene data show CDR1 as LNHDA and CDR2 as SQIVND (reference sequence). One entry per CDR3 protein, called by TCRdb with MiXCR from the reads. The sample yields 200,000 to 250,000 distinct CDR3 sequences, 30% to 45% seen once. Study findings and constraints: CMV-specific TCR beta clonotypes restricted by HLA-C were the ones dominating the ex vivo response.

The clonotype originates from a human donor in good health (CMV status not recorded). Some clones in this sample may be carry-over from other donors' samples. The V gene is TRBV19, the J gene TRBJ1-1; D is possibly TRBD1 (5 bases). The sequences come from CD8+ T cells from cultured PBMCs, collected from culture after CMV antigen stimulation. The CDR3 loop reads CASSIRGDHWSTEAFF. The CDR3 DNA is TGTGCCAGTAGTATAAGAGGGGATCATTGGTCCACTGAAGCTTTCTTT. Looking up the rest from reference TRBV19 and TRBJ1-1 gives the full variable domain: DGGITQSPKYLFRKEGQNVTLSCEQNLNHDAMYWYRQDPGQGLRLIYYSQIVNDFQKGDIAEGYSVSREKKESFPLTVTSAQKNPTAFYLCASSIRGDHWSTEAFFGQGTRLTVV.